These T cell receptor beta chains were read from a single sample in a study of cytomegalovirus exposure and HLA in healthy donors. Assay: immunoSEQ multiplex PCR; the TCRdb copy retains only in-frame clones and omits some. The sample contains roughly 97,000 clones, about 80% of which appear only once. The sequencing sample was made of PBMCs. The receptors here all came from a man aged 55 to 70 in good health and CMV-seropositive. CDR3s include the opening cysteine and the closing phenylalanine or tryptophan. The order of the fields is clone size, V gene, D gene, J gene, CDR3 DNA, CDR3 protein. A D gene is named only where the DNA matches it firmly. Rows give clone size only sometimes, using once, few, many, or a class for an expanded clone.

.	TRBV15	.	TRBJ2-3	TGTGCCACCAGCAGAGGGCCTTCAAAAAATACGCAGTATTTT	CATSRGPSKNTQYF
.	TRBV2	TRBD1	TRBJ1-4	TGTGCCAGCAGCCTCGGGACAGGGGGAAGCGAAAAACTGTTTTTT	CASSLGTGGSEKLFF
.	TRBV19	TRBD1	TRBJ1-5	TGTGCCACTTCACAGGGGGTGAGGCAGCCCCAGCATTTT	CATSQGVRQPQHF
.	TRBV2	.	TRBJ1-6	TGTGCCAGCAAAACGGGGGGGGGTTCACCCCTCCACTTT	CASKTGGGSPLHF
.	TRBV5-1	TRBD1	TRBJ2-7	TGCGCCAGCAGCCCCCTAGGGGACAGCGACTACGAGCAGTACTTC	CASSPLGDSDYEQYF
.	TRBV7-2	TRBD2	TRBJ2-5	TGTGCCAGCAGCTTACCGACTCGACTAGCGGGGTTTCAAGAGACCCAGTACTTC	CASSLPTRLAGFQETQYF
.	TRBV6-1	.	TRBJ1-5	TGTGCCAGCAGCCCCGGACAGTATAGCAATCAGCCCCAGCATTTT	CASSPGQYSNQPQHF
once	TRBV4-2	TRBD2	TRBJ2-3	TGTGCCAGCAGCCAAGATTTTCGGGGGGGGCGGGGGAGTACAAGCACAGATACGCAGTATTTT	CASSQDFRGGRGSTSTDTQYF
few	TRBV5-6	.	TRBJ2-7	TGTGCCAGCAGCTTGGTGCAGGGGTACGAGCAGTACTTC	CASSLVQGYEQYF
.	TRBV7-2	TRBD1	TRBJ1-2	TGTGCCAGCAGCCTCGACAGGGGAAGCGGCTACACCTTC	CASSLDRGSGYTF
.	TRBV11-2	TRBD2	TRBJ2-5	TGTGCCAGCAGCCAGACTAGCGGCGGGGAGACCCAGTACTTC	CASSQTSGGETQYF
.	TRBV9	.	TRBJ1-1	TGTGCCAGCAGCGTAGGACGGAGCATGAACACTGAAGCTTTCTTT	CASSVGRSMNTEAFF
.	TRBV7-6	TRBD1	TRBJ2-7	TGTGCCAGCAGCCTTTCCAGCCAGGGGGCGAATATGGCCGAGCAGTACTTC	CASSLSSQGANMAEQYF
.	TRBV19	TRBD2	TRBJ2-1	TGTGCCAGTAGTCTGACTAGCGACAATGAGCAGTTCTTC	CASSLTSDNEQFF
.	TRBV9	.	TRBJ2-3	TGTGCCAGCAGCGTAGCTGTAGGGTCGGGGGGCGATACGCAGTATTTT	CASSVAVGSGGDTQYF
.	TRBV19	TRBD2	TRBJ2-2	TGTGCCAGTGCACCTAGCGGTAACACCGGGGAGCTGTTTTTT	CASAPSGNTGELFF
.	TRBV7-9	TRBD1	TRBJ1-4	TGTGCCAGCAGCCCACAGGGGTTTAGGGAAAAACTGTTTTTT	CASSPQGFREKLFF
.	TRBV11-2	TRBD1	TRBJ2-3	TGTGCCAGCTCACAGGGGGCGCTGAGAGATACGCAGTATTTT	CASSQGALRDTQYF
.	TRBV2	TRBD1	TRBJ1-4	TGTGCCAGCAGTCTAAACAGGGGGCAAGTTGAAAAACTGTTTTTT	CASSLNRGQVEKLFF
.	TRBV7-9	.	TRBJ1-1	TGTTCCAGCAGCCCCTGGGGGGGGGCAGCTTTCTTT	CSSSPWGGAAFF
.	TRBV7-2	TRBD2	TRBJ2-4	TGTGCCAGCAGCTTACTGCGGGGGTGGGTCAAAAACATTCAGTACTTC	CASSLLRGWVKNIQYF
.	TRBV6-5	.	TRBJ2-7	TGTGCCAGCAGTTACGACAGCTCCTACGAGCAGTACTTC	CASSYDSSYEQYF
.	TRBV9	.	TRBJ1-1	TGTGCCAGCAGCGGAGAGGGCAGAACGGGCGCCGGGTATGAAGCTTTCTTT	CASSGEGRTGAGYEAFF
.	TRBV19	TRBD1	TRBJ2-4	TGTGCCAGTAGTATTCACAGGGGGCCCAAAAACATTCAGTACTTC	CASSIHRGPKNIQYF
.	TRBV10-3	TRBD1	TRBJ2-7	TGTGCCATCAGGCAGGGGGCGGAAGAGCAGTACTTC	CAIRQGAEEQYF
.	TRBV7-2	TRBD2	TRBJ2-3	TGTGCCACCCTAGCGGGGGCCCTAACAGATACGCAGTATTTT	CATLAGALTDTQYF
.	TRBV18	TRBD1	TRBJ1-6	TGTGCCAGCTCAACTACAGGGGGGGATAATTCACCCCTCCACTTT	CASSTTGGDNSPLHF
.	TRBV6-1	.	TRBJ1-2	TGTGCCACCTTGATCCCTATTCCCGGGGGCTACACCTTC	CATLIPIPGGYTF
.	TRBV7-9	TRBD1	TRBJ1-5	TGTGCCAGCAGCCCTAATACAGGGGGCGGACAGCCCCAGCATTTT	CASSPNTGGGQPQHF
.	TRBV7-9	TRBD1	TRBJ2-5	TGTGCCAGCACCTTCCTAGGGACAGGGCCCCCAGTGAGGGAGACCCAGTACTTC	CASTFLGTGPPVRETQYF
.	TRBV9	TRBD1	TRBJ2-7	TGTGCCAGCAGCGTAGGGGGACAGGGCTACGAGCAGTACTTC	CASSVGGQGYEQYF
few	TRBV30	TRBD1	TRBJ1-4	TGTGCCTGGAGTTTAGGACAGGGGTGGGAAAAACTGTTTTTT	CAWSLGQGWEKLFF
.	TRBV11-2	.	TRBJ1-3	TGTGCCAGCAGCTTCCCTGACGCGGGAGAGGCTTACACCATATATTTT	CASSFPDAGEAYTIYF
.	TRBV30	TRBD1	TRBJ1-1	TGTGCCTGGAGGGGCTACAGGGGATCGAACACTGAAGCTTTCTTT	CAWRGYRGSNTEAFF
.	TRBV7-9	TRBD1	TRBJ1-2	TGTGCCAGCAGCCCGGGACAGGGCGTAGACAACTATGGCTACACCTTC	CASSPGQGVDNYGYTF
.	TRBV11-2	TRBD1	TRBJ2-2	TGTGCCAGCAGCTTGGGACAGGCTATCACCGGGGAGCTGTTTTTT	CASSLGQAITGELFF
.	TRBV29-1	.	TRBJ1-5	TGCAGCGTTGAATGGCAGGCCAATCAGCCCCAGCATTTT	CSVEWQANQPQHF
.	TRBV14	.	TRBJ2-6	TGTGCCAGCAGTCTCACAGCTTCCGGGGCCAACGTCCTGACTTTC	CASSLTASGANVLTF
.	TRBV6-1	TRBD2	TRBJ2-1	TGTGCCAGCAGTCCTCGGACTAGCGGGGGCCCCAGGTTCTTC	CASSPRTSGGPRFF
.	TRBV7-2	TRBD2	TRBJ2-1	TGTGCCAGCAGCGCTAGCGGGGGGACCAATGAGCAGTTCTTC	CASSASGGTNEQFF
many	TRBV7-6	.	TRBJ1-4	TGTGCCAGCAGCCAGGGGACCAATGAAAAACTGTTTTTT	CASSQGTNEKLFF
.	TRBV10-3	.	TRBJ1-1	TGTGCCTCTAACCCGGGACATCTTAACACTGAAGCTTTCTTT	CASNPGHLNTEAFF
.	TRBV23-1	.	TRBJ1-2	TGCGCCAGCTGCCTCGAGGGAAGCTATGGCTACACCTTC	CASCLEGSYGYTF
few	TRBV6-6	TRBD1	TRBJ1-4	TGTGCCAGCAGTTTGGGACAGGGGGAGGAAAAACTGTTTTTT	CASSLGQGEEKLFF
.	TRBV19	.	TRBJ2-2	TGTGCCAGTAGTACTCACTTGACAGTACTCACCGGGGAGCTGTTTTTT	CASSTHLTVLTGELFF
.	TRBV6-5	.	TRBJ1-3	TGTGCCAGCAGTCTCCGGGACACCTCTGGAAACACCATATATTTT	CASSLRDTSGNTIYF
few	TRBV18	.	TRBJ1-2	TGTGCCAGCTCACCACGAAGGAGTGAAGGCTACACCTTC	CASSPRRSEGYTF
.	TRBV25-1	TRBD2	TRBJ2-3	TGTGCCAGCAGTGCTAGCGGGGGGGCAGATACGCAGTATTTT	CASSASGGADTQYF
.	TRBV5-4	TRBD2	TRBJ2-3	TGTGCCAGCAGCTTGGCCGGGGGGGGGCCAGATACGCAGTATTTT	CASSLAGGGPDTQYF
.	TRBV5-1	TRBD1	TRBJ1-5	TGCGCCAGCAGCTTGGGGGGGACAGGGGGCAATCAGCCCCAGCATTTT	CASSLGGTGGNQPQHF
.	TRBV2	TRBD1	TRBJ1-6	TGTGCCAGCAGTGAGCAGGGGGGCGTTAATTCACCCCTCCACTTT	CASSEQGGVNSPLHF
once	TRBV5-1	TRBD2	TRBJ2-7	TGCGCCAGCAGCTTAGAGCTAGCGGGGGACGAGCAGTACTTC	CASSLELAGDEQYF
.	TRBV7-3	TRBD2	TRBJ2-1	TGTTCCAGCAGCTCCCTCGGGGGGAACAATGAGCAGTTCTTC	CSSSSLGGNNEQFF
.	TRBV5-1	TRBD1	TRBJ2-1	TGCGCCAGCAGCGTGACAGGGGAAACCTACAATGAGCAGTTCTTC	CASSVTGETYNEQFF
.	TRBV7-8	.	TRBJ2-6	TGTGCCAGCAGCTTAGGGGGCAGGGGAAGAACTGGGGCCAACGTCCTGACTTTC	CASSLGGRGRTGANVLTF
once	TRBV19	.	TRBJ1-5	TGTGCCAGTAGTCTACAGGGTGGATATCAGCCCCAGCATTTT	CASSLQGGYQPQHF
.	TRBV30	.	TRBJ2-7	TGTGCCTGGAGTCAGATCTACGAGCAGTACTTC	CAWSQIYEQYF
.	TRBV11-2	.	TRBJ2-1	TGTGCCAGCAGCTTAGCGGGGGTATCCTACAATGAGCAGTTCTTC	CASSLAGVSYNEQFF
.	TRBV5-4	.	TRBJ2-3	TGTGCCAGCAGGTCAGGGGTTTCTAGCACAGATACGCAGTATTTT	CASRSGVSSTDTQYF